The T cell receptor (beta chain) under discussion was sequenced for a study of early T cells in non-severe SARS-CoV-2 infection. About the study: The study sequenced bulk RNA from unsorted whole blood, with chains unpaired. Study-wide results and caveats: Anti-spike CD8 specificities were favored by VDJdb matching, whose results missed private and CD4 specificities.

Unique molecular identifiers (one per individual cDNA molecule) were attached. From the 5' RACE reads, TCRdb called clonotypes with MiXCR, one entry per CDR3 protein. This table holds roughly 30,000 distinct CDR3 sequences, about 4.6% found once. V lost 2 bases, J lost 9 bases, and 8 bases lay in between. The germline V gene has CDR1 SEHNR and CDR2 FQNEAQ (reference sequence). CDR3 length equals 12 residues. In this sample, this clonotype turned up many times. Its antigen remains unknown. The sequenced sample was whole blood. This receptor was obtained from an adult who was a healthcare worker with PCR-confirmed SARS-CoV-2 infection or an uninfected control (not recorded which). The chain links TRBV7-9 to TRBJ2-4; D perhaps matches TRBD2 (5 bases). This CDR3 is CASSLIRGIQYF. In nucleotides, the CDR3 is TGTGCCAGCAGCTTAATCCGGGGCATTCAGTACTTC.